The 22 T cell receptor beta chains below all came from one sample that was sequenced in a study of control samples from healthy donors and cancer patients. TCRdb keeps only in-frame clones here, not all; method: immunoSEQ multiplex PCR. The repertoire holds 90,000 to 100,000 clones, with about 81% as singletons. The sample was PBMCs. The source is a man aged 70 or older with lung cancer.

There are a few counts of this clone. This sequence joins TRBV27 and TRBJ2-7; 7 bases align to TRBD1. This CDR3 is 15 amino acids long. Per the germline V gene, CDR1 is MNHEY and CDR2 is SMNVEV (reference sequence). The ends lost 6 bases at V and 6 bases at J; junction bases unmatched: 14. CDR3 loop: CASRDRRTGRGEQYF. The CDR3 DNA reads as TGTGCCAGCAGAGACCGGAGGACAGGACGTGGCGAGCAGTACTTC.

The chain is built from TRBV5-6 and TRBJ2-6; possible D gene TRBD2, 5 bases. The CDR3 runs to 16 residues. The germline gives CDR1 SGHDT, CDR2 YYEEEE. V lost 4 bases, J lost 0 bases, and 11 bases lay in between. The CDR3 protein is CASSPGFVSGANVLTF. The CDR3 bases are TGTGCCAGCAGCCCGGGGTTCGTCTCTGGGGCCAACGTCCTGACTTTC.

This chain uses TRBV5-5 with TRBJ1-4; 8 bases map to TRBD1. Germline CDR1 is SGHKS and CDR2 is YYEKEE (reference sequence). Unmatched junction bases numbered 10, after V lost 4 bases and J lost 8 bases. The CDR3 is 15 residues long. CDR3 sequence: CASSPPGQEREKLFF. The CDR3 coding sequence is TGTGCCAGCAGCCCGCCGGGACAGGAGCGGGAAAAACTGTTTTTT.

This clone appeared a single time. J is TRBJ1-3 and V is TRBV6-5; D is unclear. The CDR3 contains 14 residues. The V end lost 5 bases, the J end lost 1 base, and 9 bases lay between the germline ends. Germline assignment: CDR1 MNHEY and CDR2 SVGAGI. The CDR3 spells CASSPQNSGNTIYF. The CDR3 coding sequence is TGTGCCAGCAGTCCCCAAAATTCTGGAAACACCATATATTTT.

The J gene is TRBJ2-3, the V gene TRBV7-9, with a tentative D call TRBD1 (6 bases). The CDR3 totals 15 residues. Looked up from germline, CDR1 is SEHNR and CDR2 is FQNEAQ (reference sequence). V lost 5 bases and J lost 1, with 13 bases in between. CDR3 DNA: TGTGCCAGCAGCCTGCAGGGGATCGGCACAGATACGCAGTATTTT. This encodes CASSLQGIGTDTQYF.

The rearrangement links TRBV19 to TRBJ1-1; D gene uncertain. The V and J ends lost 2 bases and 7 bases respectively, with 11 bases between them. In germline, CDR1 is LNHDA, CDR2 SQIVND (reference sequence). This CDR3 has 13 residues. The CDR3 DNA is TGTGCCAGTAGTATAAGGCGGGGAGATGAAGCTTTCTTT. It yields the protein CASSIRRGDEAFF.

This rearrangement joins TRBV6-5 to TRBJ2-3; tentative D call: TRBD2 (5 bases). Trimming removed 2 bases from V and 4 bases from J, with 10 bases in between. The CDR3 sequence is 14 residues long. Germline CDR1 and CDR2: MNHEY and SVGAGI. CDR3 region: CASSYETIADTQYF. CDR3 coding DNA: TGTGCCAGCAGTTACGAGACTATAGCAGATACGCAGTATTTT.

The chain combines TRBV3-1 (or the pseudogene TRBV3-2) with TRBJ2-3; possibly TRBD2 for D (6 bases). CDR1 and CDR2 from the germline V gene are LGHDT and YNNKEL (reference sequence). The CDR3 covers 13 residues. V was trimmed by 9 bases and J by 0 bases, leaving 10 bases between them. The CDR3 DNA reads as TGTGCCAGTGGGACTTCTAGCACAGATACGCAGTATTTT. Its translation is CASGTSSTDTQYF.

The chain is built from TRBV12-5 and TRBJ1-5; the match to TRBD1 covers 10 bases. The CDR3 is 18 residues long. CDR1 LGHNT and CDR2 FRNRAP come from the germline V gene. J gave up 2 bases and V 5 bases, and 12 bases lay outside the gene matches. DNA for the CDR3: TGTGCTAGTGGTAGAGGGACAGGGGCCGTCGTCGGCAATCAGCCCCAGCATTTT. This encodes CASGRGTGAVVGNQPQHF.

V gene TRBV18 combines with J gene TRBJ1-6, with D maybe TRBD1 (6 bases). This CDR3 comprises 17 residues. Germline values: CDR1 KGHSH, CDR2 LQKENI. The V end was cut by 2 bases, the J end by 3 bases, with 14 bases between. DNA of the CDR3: TGTGCCAGCTCACCAGACCAGGGGCCAATCTATAATTCACCCCTCCACTTT. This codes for CASSPDQGPIYNSPLHF. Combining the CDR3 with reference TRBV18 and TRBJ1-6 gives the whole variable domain NAGVMQNPRHLVRRRGQEARLRCSPMKGHSHVYWYRQLPEEGLKFMVYLQKENIIDESGMPKERFSAEFPKEGPSILRIQQVVRGDSAAYFCASSPDQGPIYNSPLHFGNGTRLTVT.

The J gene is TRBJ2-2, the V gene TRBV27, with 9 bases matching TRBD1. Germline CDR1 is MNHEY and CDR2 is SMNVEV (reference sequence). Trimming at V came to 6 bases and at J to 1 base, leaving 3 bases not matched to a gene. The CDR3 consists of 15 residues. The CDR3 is CASRWTGVNTGELFF. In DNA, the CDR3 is TGTGCCAGCAGGTGGACAGGGGTGAACACCGGGGAGCTGTTTTTT.

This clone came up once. The CDR3 reads CASSPRTPLGETQYF. As DNA, the CDR3 is TGTGCCAGCAGCCCTAGGACTCCCCTCGGGGAGACCCAGTACTTC. The V gene is TRBV7-9, the J gene TRBJ2-7, with a weak D call TRBD2 (5 bases). TRBJ2-5 matches the DNA end more closely, so the J call is doubtful. Germline V gives CDR1 SEHNR, CDR2 FQNEAQ (reference sequence). The CDR3 has 15 amino acids.

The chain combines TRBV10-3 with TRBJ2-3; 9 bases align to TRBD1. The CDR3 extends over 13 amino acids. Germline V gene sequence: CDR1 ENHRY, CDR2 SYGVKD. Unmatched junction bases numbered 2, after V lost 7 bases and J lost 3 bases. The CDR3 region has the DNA TGTGCCATCATGGGGACAGGGACAGATACGCAGTATTTT. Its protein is CAIMGTGTDTQYF.

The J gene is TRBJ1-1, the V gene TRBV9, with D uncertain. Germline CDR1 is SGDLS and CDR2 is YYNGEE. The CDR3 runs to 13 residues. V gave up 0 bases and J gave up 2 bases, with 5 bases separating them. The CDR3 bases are TGTGCCAGCAGCGTAGCCCCCAACACTGAAGCTTTCTTT. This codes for CASSVAPNTEAFF.

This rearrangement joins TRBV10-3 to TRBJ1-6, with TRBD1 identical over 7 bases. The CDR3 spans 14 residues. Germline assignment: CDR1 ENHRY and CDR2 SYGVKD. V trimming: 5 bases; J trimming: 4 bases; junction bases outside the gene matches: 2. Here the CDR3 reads CAISPGQYNSPLHF. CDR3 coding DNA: TGTGCCATCAGTCCGGGACAGTATAATTCACCCCTCCACTTT.

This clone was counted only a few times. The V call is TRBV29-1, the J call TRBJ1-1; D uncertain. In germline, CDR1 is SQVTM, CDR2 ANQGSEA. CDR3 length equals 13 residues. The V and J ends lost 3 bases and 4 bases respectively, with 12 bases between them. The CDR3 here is CSVDRSRGTEAFF. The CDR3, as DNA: TGCAGCGTTGACCGGAGCCGAGGCACTGAAGCTTTCTTT.

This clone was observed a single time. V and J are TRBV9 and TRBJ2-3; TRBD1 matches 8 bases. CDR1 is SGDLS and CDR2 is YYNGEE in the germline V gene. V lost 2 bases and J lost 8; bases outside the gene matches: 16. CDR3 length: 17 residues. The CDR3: CASSVRGSGQGIGTQYF. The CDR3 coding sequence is TGTGCCAGCAGCGTGCGAGGTTCCGGACAGGGTATAGGTACGCAGTATTTT.

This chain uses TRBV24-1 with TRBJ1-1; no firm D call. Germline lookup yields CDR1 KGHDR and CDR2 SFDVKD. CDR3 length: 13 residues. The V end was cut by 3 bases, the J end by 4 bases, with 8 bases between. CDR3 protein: CATSDPYGTEAFF. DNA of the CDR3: TGTGCCACCAGTGATCCTTATGGCACTGAAGCTTTCTTT.

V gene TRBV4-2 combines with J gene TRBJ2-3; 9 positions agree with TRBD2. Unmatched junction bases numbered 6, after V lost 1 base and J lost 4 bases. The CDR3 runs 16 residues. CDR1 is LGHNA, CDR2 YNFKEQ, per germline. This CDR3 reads CASSQAGAGGADTQYF. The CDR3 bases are TGTGCCAGCAGCCAAGCGGGAGCGGGGGGCGCAGATACGCAGTATTTT.

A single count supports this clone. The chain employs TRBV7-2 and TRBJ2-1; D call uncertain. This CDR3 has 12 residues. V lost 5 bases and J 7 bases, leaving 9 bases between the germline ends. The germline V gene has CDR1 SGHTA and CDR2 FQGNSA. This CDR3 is CASSPFGNEQFF. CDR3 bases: TGTGCCAGCAGCCCCTTCGGAAATGAGCAGTTCTTC.

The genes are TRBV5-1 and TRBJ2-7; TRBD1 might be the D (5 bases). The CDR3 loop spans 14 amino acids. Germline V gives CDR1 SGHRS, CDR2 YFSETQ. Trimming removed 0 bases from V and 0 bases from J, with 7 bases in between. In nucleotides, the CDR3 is TGCGCCAGCAGCTTGGATACAGGCTCCTACGAGCAGTACTTC. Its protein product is CASSLDTGSYEQYF. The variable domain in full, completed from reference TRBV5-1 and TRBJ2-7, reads KAGVTQTPRYLIKTRGQQVTLSCSPISGHRSVSWYQQTPGQGLQFLFEYFSETQRNKGNFPGRFSGRQFSNSRSEMNVSTLELGDSALYLCASSLDTGSYEQYFGPGTRLTVT.

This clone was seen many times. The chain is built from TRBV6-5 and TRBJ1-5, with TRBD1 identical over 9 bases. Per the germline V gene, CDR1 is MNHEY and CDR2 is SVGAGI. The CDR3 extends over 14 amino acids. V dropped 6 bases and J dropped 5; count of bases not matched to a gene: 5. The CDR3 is CASSWTGADQPQHF. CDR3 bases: TGTGCCAGCAGCTGGACAGGGGCTGATCAGCCCCAGCATTTT.